Listed here are 28 T cell receptor beta chains from one sample, sequenced in a study of PD-L1 blockade in urothelial cancer. Profiling relied on immunoSEQ multiplex PCR, and the TCRdb table lists in-frame clones only, not all of them. The sample has almost 90,000 clones; 84% are singletons. Time point denoted: pretreatment peripheral blood. The sequencing used PBMCs, collected around atezolizumab (anti-PD-L1) treatment. These receptors were obtained from a man aged 55 to 69 with urothelial cancer.

This chain links TRBV9 with TRBJ2-1, with 12 bases that match TRBD2. Germline lookup yields CDR1 SGDLS and CDR2 YYNGEE. This CDR3 spans 18 amino acids. V lost 0 bases to trimming and J lost 4 bases; unmatched junction nucleotides: 8. The DNA for the CDR3 is TGTGCCAGCAGCGTAGGACTAGCGGGAGCTCCCTTTTACAATGAGCAGTTCTTC. The encoded protein is CASSVGLAGAPFYNEQFF.

The J gene is TRBJ2-5, the V gene TRBV27; D gene uncertain. CDR1 and CDR2 (germline): MNHEY, SMNVEV (reference sequence). The V end was cut by 5 bases, the J end by 1 base, with 11 bases between. The CDR3 spans 14 residues. CDR3 region: CASSQYKSQETQYF. Written as DNA, the CDR3 is TGTGCCAGCAGTCAGTATAAGTCCCAAGAGACCCAGTACTTC.

The V call is TRBV5-5, the J call TRBJ1-2; 7 bases map to TRBD1. Trimming removed 3 bases from V and 0 bases from J; junction bases left unmatched: 5. The CDR3 sequence is 15 residues long. The V gene's germline CDR1 is SGHKS and CDR2 YYEKEE (reference sequence). CDR3 amino acids: CASSSGQVANYGYTF. CDR3 nucleotides: TGTGCCAGCAGCTCCGGACAGGTCGCTAACTATGGCTACACCTTC.

V is TRBV7-2 and J is TRBJ2-1; 8 bases are shared with TRBD2. The junction had 3 bases not matched to a gene; V was cut back by 5 bases and J by 0 bases. This CDR3 region has 15 residues. Germline CDR1 SGHTA, CDR2 FQGNSA. In DNA, the CDR3 is TGTGCCAGCAGCGAGGGACTAGTCTCCTACAATGAGCAGTTCTTC. Residues: CASSEGLVSYNEQFF. The full variable domain, in which reference TRBV7-2 and TRBJ2-1 provide the parts outside the CDR3, is GAGVSQSPSNKVTEKGKDVELRCDPISGHTALYWYRQSLGQGLEFLIYFQGNSAPDKSGLPSDRFSAERTGGSVSTLTIQRTQQEDSAVYLCASSEGLVSYNEQFFGPGTRLTVL.

CDR3 loop: CASRDVATQGIENIQYF. The CDR3 DNA follows: TGTGCCAGCAGGGATGTCGCCACACAGGGTATCGAGAACATTCAGTACTTC. The chain recombines TRBV2 with TRBJ2-4, with a tentative D call TRBD1 (6 bases). CDR3 size: 17 residues. V was clipped by 6 bases and J by 7 bases, with 25 bases between them. Germline V gives CDR1 SNHLY, CDR2 FYNNEI.

This clone was seen a few times. The chain recombines TRBV4-3 with TRBJ2-2; 10 positions match TRBD2. V was pared by 1 base and J by 6 bases, with 14 bases of the junction left unmatched. The germline V gene encodes CDR1 LGHNA and CDR2 YSLEER. The CDR3 spans 19 residues. The CDR3 sequence is CASSQGLLAGVTGAGELFF. In DNA, the CDR3 is TGCGCCAGCAGCCAAGGTCTCCTAGCGGGAGTTACCGGGGCCGGGGAGCTGTTTTTT.

This chain uses TRBV6-4 with TRBJ2-4; a weak D match, TRBD1 (6 bases). Germline CDR1 is MRHNA and CDR2 is SNTAGT. CDR3 length: 14 residues. Trimming pared 0 bases from V and 8 bases from J, leaving 11 bases between. The CDR3 DNA is TGTGCCAGCAGTGACTCCGCAGGGGCGTACATTCAGTACTTC. This gives the protein CASSDSAGAYIQYF.

The chain has TRBV6-1 and TRBJ2-1; 9 nucleotides line up with TRBD2. With V trimmed by 2 bases and J by 8 bases, 10 bases remained unmatched. CDR1 and CDR2 from the germline V gene are MNHNS and SASEGT. This CDR3 spans 16 amino acids. CDR3 sequence reads: CASSELRRGGRDEQFF. The DNA for the CDR3 is TGTGCCAGCAGTGAATTGCGGCGGGGGGGCCGGGATGAGCAGTTCTTC.

The chain links TRBV6-4 to TRBJ2-2; the D gene is possibly TRBD1 (6 bases). This CDR3 contains 14 residues. In germline, CDR1 is MRHNA, CDR2 SNTAGT. Trimming took off 4 bases at V and 1 base at J, with 7 bases between the two ends. CDR3 bases: TGTGCCAGCAGTGGGGGGCTGAACACCGGGGAGCTGTTTTTT. It translates to CASSGGLNTGELFF.

The chain joins TRBV12-5 to TRBJ2-2; 11 bases agree with TRBD2. This CDR3 region has 18 residues. Trimming took 0 bases from V and 2 from J; bases not matched to a gene: 5. CDR1 and CDR2 (germline): LGHNT, FRNRAP. The CDR3 sequence: CASGLVRLAGPNTGELFF. CDR3 nucleotides: TGTGCTAGTGGTTTGGTAAGACTAGCGGGACCAAACACCGGGGAGCTGTTTTTT. The full variable domain, rest sourced from reference TRBV12-5 and TRBJ2-2, is DARVTQTPRHKVTEMGQEVTMRCQPILGHNTVFWYRQTMMQGLELLAYFRNRAPLDDSGMPKDRFSAEMPDATLATLKIQPSEPRDSAVYFCASGLVRLAGPNTGELFFGEGSRLTVL.

The CDR3 spells CASSPPPAFGQAYGYTF. CDR3 nucleotides: TGTGCCAGCTCACCACCTCCCGCTTTTGGACAGGCCTATGGCTACACCTTC. This chain connects TRBV18 to TRBJ1-2, with TRBD1 identical over 7 bases. The CDR3 runs 17 residues. V was clipped by 0 bases and J by 4 bases; unmatched bases: 11. Per the germline V gene, CDR1 is KGHSH and CDR2 is LQKENI.

The V call is TRBV19, the J call TRBJ2-5, with a possible D match to TRBD1 (6 bases). V was trimmed by 3 bases and J by 2 bases, leaving 16 bases between them. Germline V gives CDR1 LNHDA, CDR2 SQIVND (reference sequence). This CDR3 has 16 residues. CDR3: CASSIQPGQRQETQYF. CDR3 nucleotide sequence: TGTGCCAGTAGTATCCAGCCAGGACAGAGACAAGAGACCCAGTACTTC.

The rearrangement links TRBV27 to TRBJ1-2; perhaps TRBD1 as D (6 bases). Germline CDR1 reads MNHEY; CDR2 reads SMNVEV (reference sequence). Trimming took 1 base from V and 4 from J, leaving 13 bases between them. This CDR3 region has 15 residues. The CDR3 nucleotides are TGTGCCAGCAGTTTATTAGGGGGGGAAGGCTATGGCTACACCTTC. Translating gives CASSLLGGEGYGYTF.

V and J are TRBV28 and TRBJ1-4, with D maybe TRBD1 (5 bases). The CDR3 spans 14 residues. V was shortened by 6 bases and J by 7 bases, with 15 bases between the two germline ends. Per the germline V gene, CDR1 is MDHEN and CDR2 is SYDVKM. The CDR3, as DNA: TGTGCCAGCAGGGGGGGAAGACAAAGTGAAAAACTGTTTTTT. Protein sequence: CASRGGRQSEKLFF.

The J gene is TRBJ2-7, the V gene TRBV30; no reliable D call. Trimming pared 4 bases from V and 5 bases from J, leaving 12 bases between. Germline CDR1 reads GTSNPN; CDR2 reads SVGIG (reference sequence). The CDR3 loop spans 12 amino acids. The CDR3 DNA follows: TGTGCCTGGACCCAGAATTCCAACGAGCAGTACTTC. Its translation: CAWTQNSNEQYF.

The chain employs TRBV4-3 and TRBJ2-1; 9 bases line up with TRBD2. The CDR3 contains 16 residues. Trimming removed 0 bases from V and 7 bases from J; junction bases left unmatched: 7. Germline lookup yields CDR1 LGHNA and CDR2 YSLEER. The CDR3 here is CASSQDGAGGWNEQFF. As DNA, the CDR3 is TGCGCCAGCAGCCAAGATGGGGCGGGAGGGTGGAATGAGCAGTTCTTC.

The rearrangement uses TRBV6-5 and TRBJ2-7; TRBD1 aligns across 8 bases. This CDR3 spans 14 amino acids. The ends lost 2 bases at V and 3 bases at J; junction bases unmatched: 3. In germline, CDR1 is MNHEY, CDR2 SVGAGI. CDR3: CASSYRQGHYEQYF. CDR3 DNA: TGTGCCAGCAGTTACCGACAGGGGCACTACGAGCAGTACTTC.

This clone was detected once. The chain joins TRBV10-2 to TRBJ2-3; D is uncertain. Per germline, CDR1 WSHSY and CDR2 SAAADI. Trimming took off 2 bases at V and 3 bases at J, with 9 bases between the two ends. This CDR3 is built from 14 residues. CDR3 in amino acids: CASSEPTVTDTQYF. CDR3 bases: TGCGCCAGCAGTGAGCCTACGGTAACAGATACGCAGTATTTT.

The rearrangement links TRBV10-3 to TRBJ1-1; TRBD1 might be the D (5 bases). V shed 8 bases and J shed 0 bases, with 10 bases lying between them. The CDR3 spans 13 residues. Germline CDR1 ENHRY, CDR2 SYGVKD. This chain's CDR3 is CAIRQTVNTEAFF. The CDR3 bases are TGTGCCATCCGACAGACGGTGAACACTGAAGCTTTCTTT.

The chain couples TRBV28 to TRBJ1-1, with 7 positions matching TRBD1. The germline gives CDR1 MDHEN, CDR2 SYDVKM. This CDR3 has 12 amino acids. Losses at the gene ends were 10 bases for V and 4 bases for J; bases not matched to a gene: 6. CDR3 bases: TGTGCCACCGTTACAGGGGTCACTGAAGCTTTCTTT. This codes for CATVTGVTEAFF. Looking up the rest from reference TRBV28 and TRBJ1-1 gives the full variable domain: DVKVTQSSRYLVKRTGEKVFLECVQDMDHENMFWYRQDPGLGLRLIYFSYDVKMKEKGDIPEGYSVSREKKERFSLILESASTNQTSMYLCATVTGVTEAFFGQGTRLTVV.

The rearrangement uses TRBV5-4 and TRBJ1-2, with unresolved D. The CDR3 totals 15 residues. Germline CDR1 reads SGHNT; CDR2 reads YYREEE (reference sequence). Trimming stripped 4 bases from V and 0 bases from J, with 13 bases between. Here the CDR3 reads CASSQAPGANYGYTF. CDR3 bases: TGTGCCAGCAGCCAAGCCCCAGGTGCTAACTATGGCTACACCTTC.

The chain recombines TRBV5-1 with TRBJ2-5, with D tentatively TRBD2 (6 bases). Between the trimmed V and J ends, which lost 4 bases and 4 bases, there was a span of 11 bases. CDR1 and CDR2 (germline): SGHRS, YFSETQ. There are 13 residues in the CDR3. This CDR3 reads CASSTQGGETQYF. The CDR3 DNA reads as TGCGCCAGCAGCACCCAGGGAGGAGAGACCCAGTACTTC.

The CDR3 coding sequence is TGTGCCAGCAGCTTAGACTACAGGGGTCCCTACGAGCAGTACTTC. Protein: CASSLDYRGPYEQYF. V gene TRBV7-8 combines with J gene TRBJ2-7, with 7 bases aligning to TRBD1. Losses at the gene ends were 1 base for V and 2 bases for J; bases not matched to a gene: 5. CDR1 and CDR2 (germline): SGHVS, FQNEAQ. The CDR3 sequence is 15 residues long.

The gene calls are TRBV9 and TRBJ2-6, with a possible D match to TRBD1 (5 bases). CDR1 and CDR2 (germline): SGDLS, YYNGEE. The CDR3 runs 15 residues. V was trimmed by 0 bases and J by 2 bases, leaving 6 bases between them. CDR3 DNA: TGTGCCAGCAGCGTAGTGGGGCCTGGGGCCAACGTCCTGACTTTC. As protein: CASSVVGPGANVLTF.

This clone was seen only a few times. The chain is built from TRBV7-3 and TRBJ2-3; 7 nucleotides align to TRBD1. Looked up from germline, CDR1 is SGHTA and CDR2 is FQGTGA. The CDR3 sequence is 15 residues long. V was clipped by 5 bases and J by 1 base; unmatched bases: 6. In DNA form, the CDR3 reads TGTGCCAGCAGCCCGGGTAGGGGGCGCACAGATACGCAGTATTTT. It translates to CASSPGRGRTDTQYF.

The rearrangement links TRBV5-1 to TRBJ2-2, with D uncertain. The V end lost 0 bases, the J end lost 6 bases, and 9 bases lay between the germline ends. CDR1 SGHRS and CDR2 YFSETQ come from the germline V gene. The CDR3 runs to 14 residues. The CDR3: CASSLGGSAGELFF. The DNA for the CDR3 is TGCGCCAGCAGCTTGGGCGGATCCGCCGGGGAGCTGTTTTTT.

In the case of this clone: One end of the junction fails to match germline, which may point to a read error. The V and J genes are TRBV7-2 and TRBJ2-7; 9 positions agree with TRBD2. The CDR3 extends over 13 amino acids. The germline V gene has CDR1 SGHTA and CDR2 FQGNSA. The CDR3 loop is CASRLAGANEQYF. The CDR3 nucleotides are TGTGCCAGCAGATTAGCGGGAGCAAACGAGCAGTACTTC.

The CDR3 DNA sequence: TGTGCCATCAGTGAGAGGGGACAGAACTATGGCTACACCTTC. Translated, it gives CAISERGQNYGYTF. This chain links TRBV10-3 with TRBJ1-2, with 7 nucleotides matching TRBD1. V lost 2 bases to trimming and J lost 2 bases; unmatched junction nucleotides: 2. The CDR3 consists of 14 residues. Germline lookup yields CDR1 ENHRY and CDR2 SYGVKD.